The rows below give T cell receptor beta chains drawn from one sample of a study of T cell changes during pregnancy in multiple sclerosis. This table comes from immunoSEQ multiplex PCR, and its TCRdb copy is limited to in-frame clones, with some not included. The table shows around 30,000 clones, with under 95% occurring only once. The sequences come from CD4+ T cells from peripheral blood mononuclear cells, collected in the second trimester of pregnancy. The receptors stem from a female donor with multiple sclerosis, enrolled in a pregnancy study. Both conserved end residues are part of each CDR3. Fields, in order: V gene, J gene, D gene, clone size, CDR3 protein, CDR3 DNA. A D gene is named only where the DNA matches it firmly. Clone size is given for some rows only: seen once, a few or many times, or a class if the clone is expanded.

TRBV14	TRBJ2-5	TRBD1	.	CASSQKNSGTASQETQYF	TGTGCCAGCAGCCAAAAAAACTCCGGGACAGCTTCCCAAGAGACCCAGTACTTC
TRBV6-1	TRBJ2-7	.	.	CASSEARLRAYEQYF	TGTGCCAGCAGTGAAGCGCGACTCAGAGCCTACGAGCAGTACTTC
TRBV11-2	TRBJ2-7	.	.	CASSLGGGGDEQYF	TGTGCCAGCAGCTTAGGGGGTGGAGGGGACGAGCAGTACTTC
TRBV18	TRBJ1-1	TRBD1	.	CASSPRDRGPNTEAFF	TGTGCCAGCTCACCAAGGGACAGGGGCCCGAACACTGAAGCTTTCTTT
TRBV4-3	TRBJ1-1	TRBD1	.	CASSQGTGPEAAFF	TGCGCCAGCAGCCAAGGGACAGGGCCCGAGGCAGCTTTCTTT
TRBV5-4	TRBJ1-3	.	.	CASSLGGDSGNTIYF	TGTGCCAGCAGCTTGGGCGGGGACTCTGGAAACACCATATATTTT
TRBV21-1	TRBJ1-4	.	few	CASSKRRRDINEKLFF	TGTGCCAGCAGCAAAAGAAGACGGGACATTAATGAAAAACTGTTTTTT
TRBV7-9	TRBJ2-1	TRBD2	.	CASSLESGGPYNEQFF	TGTGCCAGCAGCTTAGAGAGCGGGGGCCCCTACAATGAGCAGTTCTTC
TRBV6-1	TRBJ2-7	.	.	CASSEAGGEQYF	TGTGCCAGCAGTGAAGCGGGGGGAGAGCAGTACTTC
TRBV25-1	TRBJ2-1	.	.	CASSPGTLYNEQFF	TGTGCCAGCAGTCCCGGGACTTTGTACAATGAGCAGTTCTTC
TRBV10-2	TRBJ1-5	TRBD1	.	CASRGQGGNQPQHF	TGCGCCAGCAGAGGACAGGGCGGCAATCAGCCCCAGCATTTT
TRBV5-4	TRBJ1-2	TRBD1	.	CASSLDRESGGGYTF	TGTGCCAGCAGCTTGGACAGGGAATCAGGGGGCGGCTACACCTTC
TRBV6-5	TRBJ2-1	.	.	CASNVGGTSSEQFF	TGTGCGTCCAACGTCGGGGGAACTTCGAGTGAGCAGTTCTTC
TRBV4-1	TRBJ2-2	TRBD2	.	CASSQVGLAVNTGELFF	TGCGCCAGCAGCCAAGTCGGACTAGCGGTTAACACCGGGGAGCTGTTTTTT
TRBV10-3	TRBJ2-7	.	.	CATARVNYEQYF	TGTGCCACTGCGAGGGTGAACTACGAACAGTACTTC
TRBV6-1	TRBJ1-4	.	.	CASVRGGTNEKLFF	TGTGCCAGCGTCCGCGGGGGTACTAATGAAAAACTGTTTTTT
TRBV5-1	TRBJ1-1	TRBD1	.	CASSLTGDSALAFF	TGCGCCAGCAGCCTAACAGGGGACAGCGCTCTAGCTTTCTTT
TRBV5-8	TRBJ2-1	.	.	CASSLVRSYNEQFF	TGTGCCAGCAGCTTGGTGCGCTCCTACAATGAGCAGTTCTTC
TRBV7-6	TRBJ2-2	TRBD1	.	CASSLSVSGGMGGELFF	TGTGCCAGCAGCTTGTCGGTGTCAGGGGGCATGGGCGGGGAGCTGTTTTTT
TRBV30	TRBJ1-4	.	.	CAWSVGRGSEKLFF	TGTGCCTGGAGTGTAGGAAGGGGTAGTGAAAAACTGTTTTTT
TRBV11-2	TRBJ1-5	.	.	CASSSRGSSQPQHF	TGTGCCAGCAGCTCCAGGGGAAGTAGTCAGCCCCAGCATTTT
TRBV2	TRBJ1-5	.	once	CASSEQVNQPQHF	TGTGCCAGCAGTGAGCAGGTTAATCAGCCCCAGCATTTT